This T cell receptor beta chain was found in a study of chemoradiotherapy in HPV16-positive cancers. Findings and limits, study-wide: Only two HPV16-positive patients supplied the functional HPV-specificity definition.

The CDR3 sequence is 14 residues long. Germline assignment: CDR1 WSHSY and CDR2 SAAADI. The V end was cut by 0 bases, the J end by 7 bases, with 13 bases between. Some clones are missing from TCRdb's copy, which holds only in-frame ones; the method was immunoSEQ multiplex PCR. The data show tens of thousands of clones, about 94% seen once. About this clone itself: Its antigen remains unknown.

Samples were taken several times over chemoradiotherapy. The genes are TRBV10-2 and TRBJ2-7, with no clear D. This receptor was identified in a human donor with HPV-associated anogenital cancer. The material was blood, obtained from a patient who underwent chemoradiotherapy. In DNA, the CDR3 is TGCGCCAGCAGTGAGTCCAATTCTCAAAGGGAGCAGTACTTC. Its protein is CASSESNSQREQYF.